Included here is one TCR beta chain sequence, with context. These data are taken from a study of blood T cell repertoires in COVID-19. Study in general: Sources were T cells, B-cell-depleted T cells, or PBMCs; the material itself was cDNA or gDNA.

Seattle patients were enrolled while actively infected and followed longitudinally. The CDR3 spans 15 residues. J lost 5 bases, V lost 4 bases, and 8 bases had no gene match. Germline V CDR1 and CDR2: KGHDR, SFDVKD. In the authors' workflow: Amplification with reference gene primers provided the estimates of nucleated cell counts. Data came from immunoSEQ multiplex PCR; TCRdb stores just in-frame clones and leaves some out. From that table come the V and J calls and clone size; the DNA was used to work out D and trimming. The sample has over 60,000 clones, 90% seen once. The V and J genes are TRBV24-1 and TRBJ1-2; TRBD1 matches at 8 bases. The TCR originated in a man aged 45 to 65 with COVID-19, enrolled during active disease. Specimen: peripheral blood. The CDR3 spells CATSEPGQGIYGYTF. The CDR3 DNA sequence: TGTGCCACCAGTGAACCAGGACAGGGAATTTATGGCTACACCTTC.